The clone carrying this T cell receptor (beta chain) was seen once. CDR3 length equals 14 residues. The trim removed 5 bases at V and 6 bases at J, leaving 4 bases unmatched. Germline CDR1 and CDR2: MNHNY and SVGAGI (reference sequence). The data were produced by immunoSEQ multiplex PCR, yet TCRdb's version contains in-frame clones alone and is incomplete. The sample lists 50,000 to 70,000 clones; about nine tenths were seen once. The data belong to a study of T cell changes during pregnancy in multiple sclerosis. The V gene is TRBV6-6, the J gene TRBJ2-2, with 9 nucleotides matching TRBD1. This sequence originates from a female donor in good health, enrolled as a control in a pregnancy study. The sample here was peripheral blood, taken in the third trimester of pregnancy. CDR3 DNA sequence: TGTGCCAGCAGTCTTCGACAGGGGGCCGGGGAGCTGTTTTTT. This codes for CASSLRQGAGELFF.